The 10 T cell receptor beta chains below all came from one sample that was sequenced in a study of patients and donors after allogeneic stem cell transplantation. MiXCR was run by TCRdb on the RT-PCR reads, yielding one entry per CDR3 protein. The sample lists roughly 200,000 distinct CDR3 sequences, around 41% occurring once. Sequencing was carried out using blood, either unsorted or a sorted T cell fraction (not recorded which). Receptors were obtained from a human donor who was either an allogeneic HSCT recipient or a stem cell or donor lymphocyte infusion donor (not recorded which). It is not recorded whose cells these are; they may come from a transplant donor.

In its sample, this clonotype was seen a few times. The genes are TRBV4-2 and TRBJ1-2; D remains ambiguous. In germline, CDR1 is LGHNA, CDR2 YNFKEQ. The CDR3 loop spans 15 amino acids. V was pared by 0 bases and J by 4 bases, with 12 bases between. CDR3 bases: TGTGCCAGCAGCCAAGACAGAGGATCCATCTATGGCTACACCTTC. Protein product: CASSQDRGSIYGYTF.

The chain joins TRBV5-5 to TRBJ1-2, with 7 bases matching TRBD1. Germline CDR1 reads SGHKS; CDR2 reads YYEKEE (reference sequence). The CDR3 runs 15 residues. The trim removed 0 bases at V and 5 bases at J, leaving 7 bases unmatched. CDR3 sequence (DNA): TGTGCCAGCAGCTTGGCCGGACAGGTTTCGTATGGCTACACCTTC. Translating it yields CASSLAGQVSYGYTF.

This rearrangement joins TRBV29-1 to TRBJ1-2; D call uncertain. Between the trimmed V and J ends, which lost 0 bases and 4 bases, there was a span of 12 bases. The CDR3 consists of 14 residues. Germline CDR1 is SQVTM and CDR2 is ANQGSEA. The CDR3 nucleotides read TGCAGCGTTGAAGATCCGGGAGAACTCTATGGCTACACCTTC. Its translation: CSVEDPGELYGYTF.

This clonotype came up a few times. The chain couples TRBV4-2 to TRBJ1-3; perhaps TRBD1 as D (5 bases). Germline V gene lookup returns CDR1 LGHNA and CDR2 YNFKEQ. The CDR3 is 15 residues long. V was trimmed by 0 bases and J by 5 bases, leaving 11 bases between them. The CDR3 DNA follows: TGTGCCAGCAGCCAAGATATCGGGGGTAGAAACACCATATATTTT. It encodes CASSQDIGGRNTIYF.

This sequence joins TRBV3-1 and TRBJ2-7; the D is unclear. The CDR3 extends over 11 amino acids. The germline V and J ends were trimmed by 3 bases and 7 bases, with 7 bases remaining between them. Germline CDR1 is LGHDT and CDR2 is YNNKEL (reference sequence). DNA of the CDR3: TGTGCCAGCAGCCACCGGCAAGAGCAGTACTTC. This gives the protein CASSHRQEQYF.

The CDR3 here is CASSSRQDSSSYNEQFF. Here the CDR3 DNA reads TGTGCCAGCAGTTCCCGCCAGGACAGTTCCTCCTACAATGAGCAGTTCTTC. This chain connects TRBV6-6 to TRBJ2-1; perhaps TRBD1 as D (6 bases). This CDR3 spans 17 amino acids. Trimming took off 4 bases at V and 0 bases at J, with 16 bases between the two ends. Germline-derived CDR1 and CDR2 are MNHNY and SVGAGI (reference sequence).

The CDR3 sequence: CASSDRAALSLRQPQHF. The DNA for the CDR3 is TGTGCCAGCAGTGACAGAGCGGCCCTCTCATTGAGGCAGCCCCAGCATTTT. The chain recombines TRBV6-1 with TRBJ1-5, with unresolved D. The germline CDR1 and CDR2 sequences are MNHNS and SASEGT. The V and J ends lost 3 bases and 7 bases respectively, with 22 bases between them. CDR3 length: 17 amino acids.

The V and J genes are TRBV2 and TRBJ1-5; D is unclear. V shed 6 bases and J shed 2 bases, with 11 bases lying between them. The germline V gene has CDR1 SNHLY and CDR2 FYNNEI. This CDR3 region has 14 residues. The CDR3 nucleotides are TGTGCCAGCAGGGCGAGTGGGGGCAATCAGCCCCAGCATTTT. Translation: CASRASGGNQPQHF.

Only a few counts were recorded for this clonotype. This chain joins TRBV15 and TRBJ1-2; 7 nucleotides agree with TRBD1. J lost 10 bases, V lost 0 bases, and 5 bases had no gene match. CDR3 size: 13 residues. The germline CDR1 and CDR2 sequences are LNHNV and YYDKDF (reference sequence). In DNA, the CDR3 is TGTGCCACCAGCAGAGACCGACAGGGTCCCTACACCTTC. The encoded protein is CATSRDRQGPYTF.

This clonotype was observed a handful of times. The chain employs TRBV4-2 and TRBJ2-1, with no clear D. In germline, CDR1 is LGHNA, CDR2 YNFKEQ. V lost 1 base to trimming and J lost 7 bases, with 2 bases between them. This CDR3 region has 11 residues. For the CDR3, the DNA is TGTGCCAGCAGCCAAGTTAATGAGCAGTTCTTC. Amino acids: CASSQVNEQFF.